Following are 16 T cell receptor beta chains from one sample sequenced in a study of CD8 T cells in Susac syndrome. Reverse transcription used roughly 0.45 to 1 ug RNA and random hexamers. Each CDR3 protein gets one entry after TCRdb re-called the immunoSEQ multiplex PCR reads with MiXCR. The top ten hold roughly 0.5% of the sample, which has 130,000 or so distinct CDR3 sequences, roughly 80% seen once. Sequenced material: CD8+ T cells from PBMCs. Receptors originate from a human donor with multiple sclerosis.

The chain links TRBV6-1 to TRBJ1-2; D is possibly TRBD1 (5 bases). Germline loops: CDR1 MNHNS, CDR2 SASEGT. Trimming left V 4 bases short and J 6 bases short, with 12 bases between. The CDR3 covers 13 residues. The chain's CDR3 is CASSAPGPHGYTF. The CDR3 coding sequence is TGTGCCAGCAGTGCCCCAGGGCCACATGGCTACACCTTC.

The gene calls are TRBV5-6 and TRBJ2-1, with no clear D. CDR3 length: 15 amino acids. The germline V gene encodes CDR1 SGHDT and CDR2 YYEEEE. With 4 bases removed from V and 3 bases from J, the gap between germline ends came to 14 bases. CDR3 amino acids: CASSPPAGFYNEQFF. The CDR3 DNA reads TGTGCCAGCAGCCCCCCGGCCGGTTTCTACAATGAGCAGTTCTTC.

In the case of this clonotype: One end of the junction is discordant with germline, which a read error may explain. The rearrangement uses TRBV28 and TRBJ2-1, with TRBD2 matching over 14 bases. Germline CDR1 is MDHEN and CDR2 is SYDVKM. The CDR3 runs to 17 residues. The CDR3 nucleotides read TGTGCCGGCAGTTCCTATTGGACTAGCGGGGGGTACAATGAGCAGTTCTTC. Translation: CAGSSYWTSGGYNEQFF.

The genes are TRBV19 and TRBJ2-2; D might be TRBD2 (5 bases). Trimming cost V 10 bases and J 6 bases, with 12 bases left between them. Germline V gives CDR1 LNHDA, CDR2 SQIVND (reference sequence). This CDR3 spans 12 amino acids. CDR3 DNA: TGTGCCACCTTAAGCGGTGCCGGGGAGCTGTTTTTT. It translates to CATLSGAGELFF.

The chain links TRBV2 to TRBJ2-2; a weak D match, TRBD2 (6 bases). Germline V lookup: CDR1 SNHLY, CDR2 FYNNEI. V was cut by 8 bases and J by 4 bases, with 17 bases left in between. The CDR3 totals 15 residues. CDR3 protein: CASEGIGGSTGELFF. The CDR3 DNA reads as TGTGCCAGCGAGGGGATCGGGGGTAGCACCGGGGAGCTGTTTTTT.

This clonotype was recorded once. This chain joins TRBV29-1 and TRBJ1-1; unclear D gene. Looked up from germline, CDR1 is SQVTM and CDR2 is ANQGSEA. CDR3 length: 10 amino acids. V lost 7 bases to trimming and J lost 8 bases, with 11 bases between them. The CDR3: CSAVKMEAFF. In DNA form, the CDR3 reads TGCAGCGCTGTAAAAATGGAAGCTTTCTTT.

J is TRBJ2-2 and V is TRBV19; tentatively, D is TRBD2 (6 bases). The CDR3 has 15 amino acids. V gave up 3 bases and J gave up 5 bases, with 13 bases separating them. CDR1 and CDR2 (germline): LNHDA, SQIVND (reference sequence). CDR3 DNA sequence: TGTGCCAGTAGTATGGGACTGCTGAGTACCGGGGAGCTGTTTTTT. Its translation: CASSMGLLSTGELFF.

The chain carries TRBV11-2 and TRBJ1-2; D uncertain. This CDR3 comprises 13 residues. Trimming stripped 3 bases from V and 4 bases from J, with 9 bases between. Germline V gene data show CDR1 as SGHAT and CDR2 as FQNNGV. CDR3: CASSLDSRYGYTF. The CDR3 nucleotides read TGTGCCAGCAGCTTGGATTCGCGCTATGGCTACACCTTC.

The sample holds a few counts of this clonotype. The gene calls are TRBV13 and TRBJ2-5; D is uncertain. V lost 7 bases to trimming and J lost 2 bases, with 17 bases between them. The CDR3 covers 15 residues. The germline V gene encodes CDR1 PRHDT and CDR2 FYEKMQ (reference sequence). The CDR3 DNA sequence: TGTGCCAGCATCATCAGAGGTGAGCCTCAAGAGACCCAGTACTTC. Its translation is CASIIRGEPQETQYF.

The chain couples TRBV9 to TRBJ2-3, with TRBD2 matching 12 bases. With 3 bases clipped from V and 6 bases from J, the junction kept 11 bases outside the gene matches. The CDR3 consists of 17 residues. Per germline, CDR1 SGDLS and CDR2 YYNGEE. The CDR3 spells CASSEELAGGLVDTQYF. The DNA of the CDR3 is TGTGCCAGCAGCGAAGAACTAGCGGGGGGCCTCGTGGATACGCAGTATTTT.

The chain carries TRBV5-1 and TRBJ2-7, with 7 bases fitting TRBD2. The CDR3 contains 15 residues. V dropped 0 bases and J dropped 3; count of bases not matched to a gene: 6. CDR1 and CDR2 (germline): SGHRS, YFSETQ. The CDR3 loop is CASSLGRAGDYEQYF. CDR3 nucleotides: TGCGCCAGCAGCTTGGGGAGGGCGGGGGACTACGAGCAGTACTTC. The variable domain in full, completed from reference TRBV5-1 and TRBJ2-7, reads KAGVTQTPRYLIKTRGQQVTLSCSPISGHRSVSWYQQTPGQGLQFLFEYFSETQRNKGNFPGRFSGRQFSNSRSEMNVSTLELGDSALYLCASSLGRAGDYEQYFGPGTRLTVT.

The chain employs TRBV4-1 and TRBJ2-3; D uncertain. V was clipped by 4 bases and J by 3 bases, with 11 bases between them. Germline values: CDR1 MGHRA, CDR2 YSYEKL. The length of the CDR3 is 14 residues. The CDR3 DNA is TGCGCCAGCAGCCCTGGCCCGACTACAGATACGCAGTATTTT. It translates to CASSPGPTTDTQYF.

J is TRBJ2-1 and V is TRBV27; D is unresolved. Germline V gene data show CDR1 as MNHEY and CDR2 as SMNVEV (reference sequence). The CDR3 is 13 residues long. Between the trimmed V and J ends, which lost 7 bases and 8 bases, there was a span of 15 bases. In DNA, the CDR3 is TGTGCCAGCAAAGTGGCTTCGAGTTATGAGCAGTTCTTC. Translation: CASKVASSYEQFF.

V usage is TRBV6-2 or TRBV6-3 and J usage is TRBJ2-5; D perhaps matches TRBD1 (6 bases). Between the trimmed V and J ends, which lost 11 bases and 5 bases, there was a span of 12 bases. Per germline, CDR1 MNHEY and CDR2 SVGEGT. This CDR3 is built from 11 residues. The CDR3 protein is CAAGTIETQYF. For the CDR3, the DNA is TGTGCCGCCGGGACAATCGAGACCCAGTACTTC.

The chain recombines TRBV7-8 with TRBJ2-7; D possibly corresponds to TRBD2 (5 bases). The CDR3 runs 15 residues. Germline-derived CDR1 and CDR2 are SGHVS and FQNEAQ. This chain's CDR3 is CASSLGMGSPYEQCV. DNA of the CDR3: TGTGCCAGCAGCTTAGGAATGGGGAGCCCCTACGAGCAGTGCGTC.

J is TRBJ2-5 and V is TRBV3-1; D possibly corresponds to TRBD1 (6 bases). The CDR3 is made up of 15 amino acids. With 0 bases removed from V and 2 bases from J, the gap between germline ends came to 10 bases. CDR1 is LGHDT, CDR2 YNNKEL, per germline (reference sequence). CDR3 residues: CASSQDRDNQETQYF. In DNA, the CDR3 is TGTGCCAGCAGCCAAGACAGGGACAATCAAGAGACCCAGTACTTC.